The entry below describes one T cell receptor (beta chain). Antigen unknown. The CDR3 runs to 14 residues. CDR1 is SGHRS and CDR2 is YFSETQ in the germline V gene. The V gene end was trimmed by 3 bases and the J gene end by 3 bases; junction bases not matched to a gene: 4. This entry belongs to a study of T cell responses to AZD1222 COVID-19 vaccine. Across the study: Samples with a second dose at about 4 or about 12 weeks were pooled together.

The data were produced by immunoSEQ multiplex PCR, yet TCRdb's version contains in-frame clones alone and is incomplete. The sample holds some 160,000 clones, approximately 93% seen once. Overall study findings and caveats: The study found Spike-specific TCR breadth and depth rose after two AZD1222 doses. Mostly white British, mostly female donors; authors suggested clonal diversity may be underestimated. In the spike-specific TCR repertoire, nearly half reportedly target unmutated variant regions.

The TCR comes from an adult in good health. This chain uses TRBV5-1 with TRBJ2-7, with 9 bases aligning to TRBD1. Sample: peripheral blood, taken on day 0 of AZD1222 vaccination. Here the CDR3 DNA reads TGCGCCAGCAGCTGGGGACAGGGAAACTACGAGCAGTACTTC. Its protein product is CASSWGQGNYEQYF.